Described below is a single TCR beta chain sequence and its context. Its matching antigen is unknown. CDR1 is KGHSH and CDR2 is LQKENI in the germline V gene. V gave up 4 bases and J gave up 11 bases, with 14 bases separating them. This CDR3 is built from 12 residues. Every immunoSEQ plate was one replicate of a subset's evenly spread DNA. The assay was immunoSEQ multiplex PCR, and TCRdb's table has in-frame clones only and misses some. The sample includes approximately 510,000 clones, more than 65% seen only once; the top ten take approximately 12%. This entry comes from a study of shared clonotypes between healthy human individuals. In the study overall: A few men and a couple of women, aged 18 to 49, were donors. Study observations and caveats: The represented genetic and exposure-history diversity was limited by the small number of donors.

The study drew all its donors from Caucasian adults living in Nashville, Tennessee. Material: PBMCs. The chain uses TRBV18 and TRBJ1-1; D call uncertain. The TCR was taken from a woman aged 40 to 50 in good health. Some clones in this sample may be carry-over from other donors' samples. The CDR3 nucleotides read TGTGCCAGCTCACTTCGGACGGGCACTGCTTTCTTT. This sequence encodes CASSLRTGTAFF.